The entry that follows covers one TCR beta chain sequence. Its specificity is unknown. TCRdb fed the RT-PCR reads into MiXCR, producing one record per CDR3 protein. The sample carries around 470,000 distinct CDR3 sequences, roughly 7.9% recorded once. This sample was taken from a study of response to subunit inactivated influenza vaccine. Study observations and caveats: Authors suggested few new T cells are recruited by each seasonal influenza vaccination.

The CDR3 totals 15 residues. CDR1 LGHDT and CDR2 YNNKEL come from the germline V gene (reference sequence). The germline V and J ends were trimmed by 3 bases and 2 bases, with 12 bases remaining between them. The V gene is TRBV3-1, the J gene TRBJ2-3, with D possibly being TRBD2 (6 bases). Sample: PBMCs from blood, taken about 23 months after vaccination. The receptor was derived from a man between 50 and 75 years old who received an inactivated influenza vaccine. The CDR3 here is CASSQSSAYTDTQYF. Written as DNA, the CDR3 is TGTGCCAGCAGCCAGTCTAGCGCCTACACAGATACGCAGTATTTT.